These 5 T cell receptor beta chains originate from one sample sequenced in a study of PD-L1 blockade in urothelial cancer. TCRdb keeps only in-frame clones here, not all; method: immunoSEQ multiplex PCR. The sample comprises about 52,000 clones, approximately 84% of which are singletons, and 1% to 1.5% rests with the top ten. Time point specified: pretreatment peripheral blood. Sequences were derived from PBMCs, sampled around atezolizumab (anti-PD-L1) treatment. The receptors stem from a man aged 50 or older with urothelial cancer.

CDR3 nucleotide sequence: TGTGCCAGCCAGGGATACAATGAGCAGTTCTTC. Its translation is CASQGYNEQFF. The chain carries TRBV19 and TRBJ2-1; a possible D gene is TRBD1 (5 bases). V lost 9 bases and J lost 4, with 7 bases in between. CDR3 length equals 11 residues. Germline assignment: CDR1 LNHDA and CDR2 SQIVND (reference sequence).

The chain couples TRBV4-2 to TRBJ2-7; TRBD2 matches 8 bases. J gave up 1 base and V 4 bases, and 6 bases lay outside the gene matches. Looked up from germline, CDR1 is LGHNA and CDR2 is YNFKEQ. The CDR3 loop spans 15 amino acids. The CDR3 reads CASSPLLAESYEQYF. CDR3 coding DNA: TGTGCCAGCAGCCCGCTACTAGCGGAGTCCTACGAGCAGTACTTC.

The chain links TRBV27 to TRBJ2-2, with D possibly matching TRBD2 (5 bases). Germline V gene data show CDR1 as MNHEY and CDR2 as SMNVEV (reference sequence). V shed 7 bases and J shed 6 bases, with 12 bases lying between them. The CDR3 runs 13 residues. CDR3 coding DNA: TGTGCCAGCATCGGCGCGGGCGCCGGGGAGCTGTTTTTT. This translates into CASIGAGAGELFF.

The chain links TRBV18 to TRBJ1-1; 7 nucleotides align to TRBD1. J lost 0 bases, V lost 2 bases, and 9 bases had no gene match. This CDR3 has 17 amino acids. CDR1 and CDR2 from the germline V gene are KGHSH and LQKENI. CDR3 bases: TGTGCCAGCTCACCATTGGCGGGACAGAGCCTGAACACTGAAGCTTTCTTT. Protein product: CASSPLAGQSLNTEAFF.

The V and J genes are TRBV27 and TRBJ2-3; tentative D call: TRBD1 (5 bases). CDR1 is MNHEY and CDR2 is SMNVEV in the germline V gene (reference sequence). This CDR3 region has 16 residues. V was cut by 5 bases and J by 1 base, with 16 bases left in between. CDR3 in amino acids: CASSERGRVGTDTQYF. The CDR3 nucleotides read TGTGCCAGCAGTGAACGTGGCAGGGTAGGCACAGATACGCAGTATTTT.